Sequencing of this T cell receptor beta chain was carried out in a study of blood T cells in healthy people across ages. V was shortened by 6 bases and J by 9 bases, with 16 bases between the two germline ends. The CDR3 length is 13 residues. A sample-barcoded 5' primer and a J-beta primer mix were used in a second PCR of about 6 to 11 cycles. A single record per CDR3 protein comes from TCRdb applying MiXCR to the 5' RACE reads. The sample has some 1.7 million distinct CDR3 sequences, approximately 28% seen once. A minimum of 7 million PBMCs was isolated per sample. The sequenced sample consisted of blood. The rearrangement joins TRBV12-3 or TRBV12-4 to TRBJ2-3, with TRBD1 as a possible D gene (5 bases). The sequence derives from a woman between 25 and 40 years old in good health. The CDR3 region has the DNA TGTGCCAGCAGAGACTGGGGCACGGTGACGCAGTATTTT. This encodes CASRDWGTVTQYF.